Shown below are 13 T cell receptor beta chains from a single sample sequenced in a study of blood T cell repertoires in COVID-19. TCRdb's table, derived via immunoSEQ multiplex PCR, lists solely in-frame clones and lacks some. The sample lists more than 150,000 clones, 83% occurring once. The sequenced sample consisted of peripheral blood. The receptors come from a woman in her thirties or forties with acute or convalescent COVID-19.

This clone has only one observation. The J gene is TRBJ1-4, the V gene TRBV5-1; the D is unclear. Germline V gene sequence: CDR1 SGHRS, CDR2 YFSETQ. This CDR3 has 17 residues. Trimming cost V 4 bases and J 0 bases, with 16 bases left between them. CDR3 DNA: TGCGCCAGCAGCCCCCGGGGAGGCCCTGCAACTAATGAAAAACTGTTTTTT. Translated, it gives CASSPRGGPATNEKLFF.

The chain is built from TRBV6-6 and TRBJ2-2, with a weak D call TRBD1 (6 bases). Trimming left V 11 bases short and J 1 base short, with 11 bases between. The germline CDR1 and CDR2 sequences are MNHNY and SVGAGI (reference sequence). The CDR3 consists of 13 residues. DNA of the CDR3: TGTGCCGGATTACAGGGGAACACCGGGGAGCTGTTTTTT. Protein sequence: CAGLQGNTGELFF.

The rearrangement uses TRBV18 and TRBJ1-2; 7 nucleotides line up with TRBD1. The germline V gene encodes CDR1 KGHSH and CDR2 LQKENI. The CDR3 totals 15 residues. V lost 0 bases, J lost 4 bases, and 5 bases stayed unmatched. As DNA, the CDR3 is TGTGCCAGCTCACCACCGACGACAGGGTCCTATGGCTACACCTTC. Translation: CASSPPTTGSYGYTF.

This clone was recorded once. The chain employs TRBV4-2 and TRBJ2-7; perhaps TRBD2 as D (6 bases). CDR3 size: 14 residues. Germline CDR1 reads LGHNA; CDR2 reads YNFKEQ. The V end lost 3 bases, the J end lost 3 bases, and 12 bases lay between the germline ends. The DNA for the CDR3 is TGTGCCAGCAGCCAGGACCGGGACTTCTACGAGCAGTACTTC. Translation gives CASSQDRDFYEQYF.

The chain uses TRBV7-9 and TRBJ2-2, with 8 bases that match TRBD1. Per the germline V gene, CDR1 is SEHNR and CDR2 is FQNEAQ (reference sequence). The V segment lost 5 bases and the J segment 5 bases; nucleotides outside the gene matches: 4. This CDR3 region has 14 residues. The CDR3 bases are TGTGCCAGCAGCCCCCGGACAGGGACCGGGGAGCTGTTTTTT. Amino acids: CASSPRTGTGELFF. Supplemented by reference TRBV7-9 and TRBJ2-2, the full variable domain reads DTGVSQNPRHKITKRGQNVTFRCDPISEHNRLYWYRQTLGQGPEFLTYFQNEAQLEKSRLLSDRFSAERPKGSFSTLEIQRTEQGDSAMYLCASSPRTGTGELFFGEGSRLTVL.

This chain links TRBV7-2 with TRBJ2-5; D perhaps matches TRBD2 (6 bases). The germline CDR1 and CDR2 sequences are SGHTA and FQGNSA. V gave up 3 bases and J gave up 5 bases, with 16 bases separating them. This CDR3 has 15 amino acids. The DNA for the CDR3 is TGTGCCAGCAGCTTTACGGGAGACGGAGGGGAGACCCAGTACTTC. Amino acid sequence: CASSFTGDGGETQYF.

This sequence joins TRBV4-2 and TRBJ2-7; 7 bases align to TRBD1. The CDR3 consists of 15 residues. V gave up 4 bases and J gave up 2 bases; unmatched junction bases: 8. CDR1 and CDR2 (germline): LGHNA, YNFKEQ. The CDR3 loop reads CASSPEGTAAYEQYF. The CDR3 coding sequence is TGTGCCAGCAGCCCGGAAGGGACAGCTGCCTACGAGCAGTACTTC.

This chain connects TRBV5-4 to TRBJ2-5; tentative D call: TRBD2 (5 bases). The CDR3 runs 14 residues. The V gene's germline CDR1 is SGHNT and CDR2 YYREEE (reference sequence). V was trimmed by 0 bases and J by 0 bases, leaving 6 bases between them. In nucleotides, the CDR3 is TGTGCCAGCAGCTTGGGAGGGTACCAAGAGACCCAGTACTTC. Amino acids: CASSLGGYQETQYF.

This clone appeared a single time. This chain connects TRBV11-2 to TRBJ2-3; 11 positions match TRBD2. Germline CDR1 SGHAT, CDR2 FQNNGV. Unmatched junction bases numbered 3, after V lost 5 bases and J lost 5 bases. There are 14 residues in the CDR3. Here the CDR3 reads CASSPTSGRDTQYF. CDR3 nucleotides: TGTGCCAGCAGCCCAACTAGCGGGAGAGATACGCAGTATTTT.

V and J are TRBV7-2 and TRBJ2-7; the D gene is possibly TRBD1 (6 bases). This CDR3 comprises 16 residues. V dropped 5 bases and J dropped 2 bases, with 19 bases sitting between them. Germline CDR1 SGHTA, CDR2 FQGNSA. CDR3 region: CASSPRAGATTYEQYF. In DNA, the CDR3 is TGTGCCAGCAGCCCCCGTGCAGGGGCCACTACCTACGAGCAGTACTTC.

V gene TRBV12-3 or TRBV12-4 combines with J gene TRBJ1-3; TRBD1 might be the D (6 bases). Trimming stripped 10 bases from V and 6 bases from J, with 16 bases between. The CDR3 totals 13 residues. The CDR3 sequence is CATPQGIENTIYF. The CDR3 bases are TGTGCCACCCCGCAGGGGATCGAAAACACCATATATTTT.

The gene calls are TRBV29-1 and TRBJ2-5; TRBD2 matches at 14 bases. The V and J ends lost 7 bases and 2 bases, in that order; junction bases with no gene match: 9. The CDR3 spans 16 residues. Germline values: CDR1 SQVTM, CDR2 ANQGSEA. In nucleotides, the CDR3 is TGCAGCGCCTGGACTAGCGGGAGGCCCAGACAAGAGACCCAGTACTTC. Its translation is CSAWTSGRPRQETQYF.

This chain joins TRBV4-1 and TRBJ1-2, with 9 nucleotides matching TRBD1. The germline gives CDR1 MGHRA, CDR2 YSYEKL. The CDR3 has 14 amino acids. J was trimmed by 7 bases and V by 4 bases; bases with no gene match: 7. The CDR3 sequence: CASSPSQGAIGYTF. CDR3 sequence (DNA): TGCGCCAGCAGCCCGTCACAGGGGGCGATTGGCTACACCTTC.